The 16 T cell receptor beta chains given below trace back to one sample, sequenced in a study of shared clonotypes between healthy human individuals (dated by TCRdb to 2020 to 2022). Libraries were prepared through the immunoSEQ multiplex PCR assay. TCRdb provides this immuneACCESS table in a form limited to in-frame rearrangements. Some clones are lacking; in checked studies, under half of them reflect an unresolved V gene, and why the rest are absent is not known. This sample has roughly 760,000 clones in its table, and roughly 70% of those were observed once. The top ten clonotypes cover 1.7% of the sample. Material for sequencing was memory CD4+ T cells sorted from blood. According to the study, the label for this sample's cell subset or site signals: CD45RA-negative fraction. Every receptor here comes from a woman in her 30s in good health.

This chain connects TRBV27 to TRBJ2-4, with TRBD2 matching over 10 bases. There are 14 residues in the CDR3. Germline V gene data show CDR1 as MNHEY and CDR2 as SMNVEV (reference sequence). Trimming took 5 bases from V and 9 from J; bases not matched to a gene: 7. The DNA of the CDR3 is TGTGCCAGCAGTAAACCGGGACTAGCGTTCATTCAGTACTTC. It yields the protein CASSKPGLAFIQYF.

This chain connects TRBV10-2 to TRBJ1-1, with a possible D match to TRBD1 (6 bases). The CDR3 is 13 residues long. Germline V gene lookup returns CDR1 WSHSY and CDR2 SAAADI. V shed 4 bases and J shed 3 bases, with 9 bases lying between them. CDR3 bases: TGCGCCAGCAGTGTTAGGGGGGACACTGAAGCTTTCTTT. It yields the protein CASSVRGDTEAFF.

A few counts support this clone. The CDR3 nucleotides are TGTGCCAGCAGCGGGGGGATAGTTAACTATGGCTACACCTTC. It codes for CASSGGIVNYGYTF. The genes are TRBV21-1 and TRBJ1-2. TRBV21-1 is a pseudogene segment. The CDR3 runs to 14 residues.

The chain joins TRBV27 to TRBJ2-6; D assignment may be TRBD1 or TRBD2 (6 bases each). This CDR3 is 17 amino acids long. Per the germline V gene, CDR1 is MNHEY and CDR2 is SMNVEV (reference sequence). V gave up 8 bases and J gave up 0 bases, with 17 bases separating them. Here the CDR3 reads CASGGRRVASGANVLTF. The CDR3 DNA reads TGTGCCAGCGGGGGCAGGAGGGTGGCCTCTGGGGCCAACGTCCTGACTTTC. Based on the CDR3 plus reference TRBV27 and TRBJ2-6, the full variable domain is EAQVTQNPRYLITVTGKKLTVTCSQNMNHEYMSWYRQDPGLGLRQIYYSMNVEVTDKGDVPEGYKVSRKEKRNFPLILESPSPNQTSLYFCASGGRRVASGANVLTFGAGSRLTVL.

The chain is built from TRBV7-2 and TRBJ1-4, with D unresolved. V was shortened by 2 bases and J by 10 bases, with 14 bases between the two germline ends. CDR1 and CDR2 from the germline V gene are SGHTA and FQGNSA. This CDR3 region has 14 residues. The CDR3 sequence: CASSLYIGGGKLFF. In DNA, the CDR3 is TGTGCCAGCAGCTTATATATAGGTGGCGGAAAACTGTTTTTT. Drawing the rest from reference TRBV7-2 and TRBJ1-4, the complete variable domain is GAGVSQSPSNKVTEKGKDVELRCDPISGHTALYWYRQSLGQGLEFLIYFQGNSAPDKSGLPSDRFSAERTGGSVSTLTIQRTQQEDSAVYLCASSLYIGGGKLFFGSGTQLSVL.

This chain uses TRBV7-9 with TRBJ1-5; 7 bases match TRBD1. The CDR3 extends over 15 amino acids. The V segment lost 3 bases and the J segment 7 bases; nucleotides outside the gene matches: 9. CDR1 is SEHNR and CDR2 is FQNEAQ in the germline V gene (reference sequence). CDR3 region: CASSFSTGPDQPQHF. In DNA, the CDR3 is TGTGCCAGCAGCTTTTCGACAGGGCCCGACCAGCCCCAGCATTTT.

This chain links TRBV5-4 with TRBJ2-1; TRBD1 agrees at 9 bases. Losses at the gene ends were 4 bases for V and 4 bases for J; bases not matched to a gene: 9. Looked up from germline, CDR1 is SGHNT and CDR2 is YYREEE (reference sequence). The CDR3 spans 16 residues. CDR3 bases: TGTGCCAGCAGCCTACCTCGGGACAGGGCTTACAATGAGCAGTTCTTC. It encodes CASSLPRDRAYNEQFF. Filled out from reference TRBV5-4 and TRBJ2-1, the complete variable domain reads ETGVTQSPTHLIKTRGQQVTLRCSSQSGHNTVSWYQQALGQGPQFIFQYYREEENGRGNFPPRFSGLQFPNYSSELNVNALELDDSALYLCASSLPRDRAYNEQFFGPGTRLTVL.

The chain recombines TRBV28 with TRBJ2-7, with D possibly matching TRBD2 (6 bases). The CDR3 totals 14 residues. Germline CDR1 MDHEN, CDR2 SYDVKM. Trimming cost V 6 bases and J 6 bases, with 18 bases left between them. This chain's CDR3 is CASSRLGVMIEQYF. DNA for the CDR3: TGTGCCAGCAGCAGACTAGGAGTTATGATCGAGCAGTACTTC.

The gene calls are TRBV18 and TRBJ2-7; 10 bases fit TRBD2. Germline-derived CDR1 and CDR2 are KGHSH and LQKENI. This CDR3 is 15 amino acids long. Trimming removed 3 bases from V and 4 bases from J; junction bases left unmatched: 6. In nucleotides, the CDR3 is TGTGCCAGCTCACCCCGGCCTAGCGGGAGTTACGAGCAGTACTTC. Translated: CASSPRPSGSYEQYF. The entire variable domain, with the rest obtained from reference TRBV18 and TRBJ2-7, is as follows: NAGVMQNPRHLVRRRGQEARLRCSPMKGHSHVYWYRQLPEEGLKFMVYLQKENIIDESGMPKERFSAEFPKEGPSILRIQQVVRGDSAAYFCASSPRPSGSYEQYFGPGTRLTVT.

V usage is TRBV2 and J usage is TRBJ1-5; D may be TRBD1 (6 bases). Germline values: CDR1 SNHLY, CDR2 FYNNEI. The ends were cut back, 6 bases at V and 0 bases at J, with 12 bases in the middle. The CDR3 length is 15 residues. The CDR3 loop is CASRPQGHSNQPQHF. CDR3 sequence (DNA): TGTGCCAGCAGGCCACAGGGTCATAGCAATCAGCCCCAGCATTTT.

This chain links TRBV4-1 with TRBJ2-3; the match to TRBD2 covers 7 bases. This CDR3 is 18 amino acids long. The germline gives CDR1 MGHRA, CDR2 YSYEKL. The V segment lost 3 bases and the J segment 0 bases; nucleotides outside the gene matches: 12. The CDR3 region has the DNA TGCGCCAGCAGCCAGACCAGACTAGCTAGCGTTAGCACAGATACGCAGTATTTT. This gives the protein CASSQTRLASVSTDTQYF.

This clone has a count of ten or more. The chain is built from TRBV10-3 and TRBJ2-7; either TRBD1 or TRBD2 may supply D (5 bases each). Germline lookup yields CDR1 ENHRY and CDR2 SYGVKD. Trimming stripped 2 bases from V and 0 bases from J, with 8 bases between. The CDR3 extends over 14 amino acids. CDR3 loop: CAISEGGNSYEQYF. In nucleotides, the CDR3 is TGTGCCATCAGTGAGGGGGGAAACTCCTACGAGCAGTACTTC.

Only one count was recorded for this clone. The same CDR3 can be traced to other DNA sequences in this sample. V usage is TRBV19 and J usage is TRBJ1-2, with D perhaps TRBD1 (5 bases). Trimming stripped 2 bases from V and 6 bases from J, with 13 bases between. Germline V CDR1 and CDR2: LNHDA, SQIVND (reference sequence). This CDR3 contains 14 residues. CDR3 nucleotide sequence: TGTGCCAGTAGTATATCCGGGGGAGAGGATGGCTACACCTTC. It is translated as CASSISGGEDGYTF.

This clone was counted only a few times. The chain recombines TRBV7-2 with TRBJ1-1, with D unresolved. Germline loops: CDR1 SGHTA, CDR2 FQGNSA. The V end was cut by 1 base, the J end by 3 bases, with 12 bases between. This CDR3 has 15 amino acids. The CDR3 loop reads CASSLGVLLDTEAFF. Written as DNA, the CDR3 is TGTGCCAGCAGCTTAGGGGTTCTATTGGACACTGAAGCTTTCTTT.

The V call is TRBV2, the J call TRBJ2-3; 7 bases are a match to TRBD1. This CDR3 region has 15 residues. Germline loops: CDR1 SNHLY, CDR2 FYNNEI. V lost 6 bases, J lost 6 bases, and 12 bases stayed unmatched. Here the CDR3 DNA reads TGTGCCAGCAGCGGCCGAACGACAGGGATGGATACGCAGTATTTT. Encoded protein: CASSGRTTGMDTQYF.

The gene calls are TRBV2 and TRBJ1-5, with 7 bases matching TRBD1. Unmatched junction bases numbered 11, after V lost 5 bases and J lost 7 bases. The CDR3 totals 15 residues. The germline gives CDR1 SNHLY, CDR2 FYNNEI. The DNA for the CDR3 is TGTGCCAGCAGTCTAGAGACAGGGTCCGAACAGCCCCAGCATTTT. Translation: CASSLETGSEQPQHF.